The clone carrying this T cell receptor (beta chain) has just a few counts. What it recognizes is unknown. These data belong to a study of CD8 T cells in ankylosing spondylitis. Study-wide findings and caveats: Disease-associated clones were reportedly significantly overrepresented in matched ankylosing spondylitis synovial fluid. The authors found the disease-linked clones to be CD8+ and relatively rare in peripheral blood.

Generation of TCR beta libraries employed quantitative 5'-RACE incorporating molecular barcodes. TCRdb recomputed calls from the 5' RACE reads with MiXCR, one row per CDR3 protein. The sample lists under 300,000 distinct CDR3 sequences, roughly 10% occurring once. CDR1 and CDR2 from the germline V gene are SGHTA and FQGNSA. V was cut by 4 bases and J by 7 bases, with 19 bases left in between. This CDR3 spans 15 amino acids. The clonotype originates from a male donor with ankylosing spondylitis or in good health (not recorded which). The rearrangement links TRBV7-2 to TRBJ2-5; D is perhaps TRBD1 or TRBD2 (5 bases each). The sequenced material came from blood, either unsorted or a sorted T cell fraction (not recorded which). The CDR3 sequence: CASSSRASGRWTQYF. Here the CDR3 DNA reads TGTGCCAGCAGCTCACGAGCGTCGGGGCGGTGGACCCAGTACTTC.